This TCR beta chain was captured by sequencing in a study of T-cell memory formation after mild COVID-19. At the level of the study: TCR clustering was largely donor specific. Study-wide results and caveats: Those CD4+ clones that contracted were mainly in CM and EM (CD8+ ones in EMRA). Nothing showed for sure that second-wave clones peaking on day 37 were SARS-CoV-2 specific. Several responding clones turned up in pre-infection memory, indicating that cross-reactive memory may have taken part.

This clonotype occurred a few times. The antigen is undetermined. MiXCR, run by TCRdb on the 5' RACE reads, gives a single entry per CDR3 protein. In the table there are 450,000 to 650,000 distinct CDR3 sequences, about 20% of which are singletons. The sample taken for sequencing was PBMCs or a T cell subset sorted from them (not recorded which). This sequence was found in an adult woman who had mild COVID-19 (a few samples of this study predate the infection). Cell type and time point are not known.

The CDR3 loop reads CASKLRDWGARTQYF. In DNA form, the CDR3 reads TGCGCCAGCAAACTCCGGGACTGGGGAGCTCGCACGCAGTATTTT. The rearrangement uses TRBV5-1 and TRBJ2-3; a possible D gene is TRBD2 (6 bases). The ends were cut back, 6 bases at V and 9 bases at J, with 23 bases in the middle. CDR1 and CDR2 (germline): SGHRS, YFSETQ. The CDR3 loop spans 15 amino acids.